This TCR beta chain was captured in a study of neurological immune-mediated disorders. Germline CDR1 is DFQATT and CDR2 is SNEGSKA (reference sequence). Between the trimmed V and J ends, which lost 1 base and 0 bases, there was a span of 10 bases. This CDR3 is 16 amino acids long. cDNA was made by 5'RACE with 10-nucleotide random UMIs. TCRdb independently ran MiXCR on the 5' RACE reads; one entry per CDR3 protein. The sample shows 45,000 or so distinct CDR3 sequences, roughly 13% of them seen only once. This clonotype was recorded at least ten times. Sequencing used PBMCs. The clonotype originates from a female donor in good health. This sequence joins TRBV20-1 and TRBJ1-6; no firm D call. Here the CDR3 reads CSARGEGASYNSPLHF. The CDR3, as DNA: TGCAGTGCTAGAGGGGAGGGCGCCTCCTATAATTCACCCCTCCACTTT.